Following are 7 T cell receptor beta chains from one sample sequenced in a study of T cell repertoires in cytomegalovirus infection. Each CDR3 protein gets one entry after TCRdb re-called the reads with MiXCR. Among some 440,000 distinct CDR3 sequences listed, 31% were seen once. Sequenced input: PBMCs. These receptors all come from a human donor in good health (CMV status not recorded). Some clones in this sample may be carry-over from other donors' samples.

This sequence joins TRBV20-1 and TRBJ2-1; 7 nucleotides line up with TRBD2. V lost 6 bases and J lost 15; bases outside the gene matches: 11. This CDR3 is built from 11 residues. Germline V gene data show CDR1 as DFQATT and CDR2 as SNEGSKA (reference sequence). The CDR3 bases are TGCAGTGCCCAGCGGGGTGAGGAACTGTTCTTC. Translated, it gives CSAQRGEELFF.

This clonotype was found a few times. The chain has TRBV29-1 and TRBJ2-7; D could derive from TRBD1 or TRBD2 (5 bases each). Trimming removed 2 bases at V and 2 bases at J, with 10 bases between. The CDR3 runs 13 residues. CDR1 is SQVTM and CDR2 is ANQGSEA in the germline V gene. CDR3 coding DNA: TGCAGCGTTGAATCGGGGCGGACCTACGAGCAGTACTTC. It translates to CSVESGRTYEQYF.

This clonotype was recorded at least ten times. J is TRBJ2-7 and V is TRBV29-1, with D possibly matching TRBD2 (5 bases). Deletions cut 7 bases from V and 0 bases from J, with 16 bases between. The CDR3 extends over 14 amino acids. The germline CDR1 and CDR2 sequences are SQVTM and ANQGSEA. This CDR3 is CSAQGSGSSYEQYF. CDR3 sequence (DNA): TGCAGCGCCCAAGGGTCGGGATCCTCCTACGAGCAGTACTTC.

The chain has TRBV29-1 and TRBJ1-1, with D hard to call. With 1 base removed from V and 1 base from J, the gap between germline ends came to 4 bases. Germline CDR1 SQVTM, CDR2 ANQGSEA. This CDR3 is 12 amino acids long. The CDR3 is CSVEVGNTEAFF. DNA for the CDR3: TGCAGCGTTGAAGTGGGGAACACTGAAGCTTTCTTT.

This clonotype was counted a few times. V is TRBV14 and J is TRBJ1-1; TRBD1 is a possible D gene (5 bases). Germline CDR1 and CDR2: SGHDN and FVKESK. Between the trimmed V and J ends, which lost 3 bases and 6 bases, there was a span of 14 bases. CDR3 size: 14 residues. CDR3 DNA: TGTGCCAGCAGCCAGGCGGTGGGGGATGCTGAAGCTTTCTTT. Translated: CASSQAVGDAEAFF. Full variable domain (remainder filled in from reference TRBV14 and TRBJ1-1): EAGVTQFPSHSVIEKGQTVTLRCDPISGHDNLYWYRRVMGKEIKFLLHFVKESKQDESGMPNNRFLAERTGGTYSTLKVQPAELEDSGVYFCASSQAVGDAEAFFGQGTRLTVV.

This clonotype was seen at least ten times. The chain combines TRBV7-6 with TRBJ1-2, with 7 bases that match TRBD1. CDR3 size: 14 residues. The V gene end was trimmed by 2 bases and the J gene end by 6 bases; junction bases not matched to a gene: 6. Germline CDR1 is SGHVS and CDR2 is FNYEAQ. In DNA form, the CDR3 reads TGTGCCAGCAGCTTAATCGGGACAGCCGATGGCTACACCTTC. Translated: CASSLIGTADGYTF.

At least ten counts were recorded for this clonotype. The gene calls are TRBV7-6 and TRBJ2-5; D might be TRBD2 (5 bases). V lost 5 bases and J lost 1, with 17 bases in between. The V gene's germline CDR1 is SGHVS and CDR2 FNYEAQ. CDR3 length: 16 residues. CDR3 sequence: CASSLPEVAGQETQYF. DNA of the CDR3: TGTGCCAGCAGCCTCCCCGAGGTTGCGGGCCAAGAGACCCAGTACTTC. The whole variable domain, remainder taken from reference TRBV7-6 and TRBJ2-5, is GAGVSQSPRYKVTKRGQDVALRCDPISGHVSLYWYRQALGQGPEFLTYFNYEAQQDKSGLPNDRFSAERPEGSISTLTIQRTEQRDSAMYRCASSLPEVAGQETQYFGPGTRLLVL.